Described below is a single T cell receptor beta chain sequence and its context. Its specificity is unknown. J was trimmed by 6 bases and V by 6 bases; bases with no gene match: 5. The CDR3 contains 14 residues. Per germline, CDR1 SGHRS and CDR2 YFSETQ. This specimen belongs to a study of shared clonotypes between healthy human individuals. Measured with immunoSEQ multiplex PCR; TCRdb has only the in-frame clones, and not every one. In the table there are approximately 2,000,000 clones, approximately 90% of which are singletons. Overall study findings and caveats: Larger estimated richness was generally recorded for naive subsets relative to memory subsets. The diversity represented, both genetic and in exposure history, was limited by few donors. The authors sampled blood alone, and tissue repertoires likely differ.

This clonotype was sampled from a man in his late teens or twenties in good health. Some clones in this sample may be carry-over from other donors' samples. What was sequenced was naive CD4+ T cells from PBMCs. The subset here: CD45RA+ positively selected. The chain uses TRBV5-1 and TRBJ2-2; 10 nucleotides line up with TRBD2. The CDR3 loop reads CASTSGRVSGELFF. The CDR3 DNA reads TGCGCCAGCACAAGCGGGAGGGTATCCGGGGAGCTGTTTTTT. Variable domain in full (rest from reference TRBV5-1 and TRBJ2-2): KAGVTQTPRYLIKTRGQQVTLSCSPISGHRSVSWYQQTPGQGLQFLFEYFSETQRNKGNFPGRFSGRQFSNSRSEMNVSTLELGDSALYLCASTSGRVSGELFFGEGSRLTVL.